The source of this TCR beta chain is a study of beta chain features in type 1 diabetes. Of the isolated RNA, all was reverse transcribed, and so the sequenced material was expressed TCRB transcripts. Generated by immunoSEQ multiplex PCR, the TCRdb table keeps only in-frame clones and is missing some. The table includes just over 450,000 clones, around 30% detected once. This clone was observed a few times. Only one heparinised blood draw was taken per donor, and its volume averaged roughly 120 mL. This clonotype was obtained from a young man in good health. Source material: naive CD4+ T cells from blood.

CDR3 sequence: CASSLEASGIYEQYF. The CDR3 DNA reads TGTGCCAGCAGCTTAGAGGCTAGCGGAATCTACGAGCAGTACTTC. The chain combines TRBV7-2 with TRBJ2-7, with 7 bases aligning to TRBD2. Trimming removed 1 base from V and 3 bases from J; junction bases left unmatched: 6. The CDR3 consists of 15 residues. The germline V gene has CDR1 SGHTA and CDR2 FQGNSA.